The rows below give T cell receptor beta chains drawn from one sample of a study of vaccination and CD4 T cells after COVID-19. No antigens are known for them. MiXCR was run by TCRdb on the PCR reads, yielding one entry per CDR3 protein. This table holds 6,000 to 10,000 distinct CDR3 sequences, roughly 32% found once. The specimen was CD4+ T cells from blood, cultured in vitro. The receptors were gathered from a human donor in good health. CDR3s include the opening cysteine and the closing phenylalanine or tryptophan. Fields, in order: clone size, V gene, D gene, J gene, CDR3 protein, CDR3 DNA. The D gene is left open where the match is weak. Size is stated for part of the rows, as once, few or many counts, or as a class when the clone is expanded.

size: few; V: TRBV7-2; D: TRBD2; J: TRBJ2-7; CDR3: CASSSLAGAYEQYF; DNA: TGTGCCAGCAGCTCACTAGCGGGAGCCTACGAGCAGTACTTC
size: NA; V: TRBV5-5; D: NA; J: TRBJ1-2; CDR3: CASSFQGDYGYTF; DNA: TGTGCCAGCAGCTTCCAGGGTGACTATGGCTACACCTTC
size: NA; V: TRBV9; D: NA; J: TRBJ1-5; CDR3: CASSVGPNNQPQHF; DNA: TGTGCCAGCAGCGTAGGACCGAACAATCAGCCCCAGCATTTT
size: NA; V: TRBV29-1; D: NA; J: TRBJ2-1; CDR3: CSVDRQAGQFF; DNA: TGCAGCGTTGATAGGCAGGCTGGGCAGTTCTTC
size: NA; V: TRBV7-2; D: NA; J: TRBJ1-5; CDR3: CASSVDRPQPQHF; DNA: TGTGCCAGCAGTGTTGACAGGCCCCAGCCCCAGCATTTT
size: few; V: TRBV27; D: TRBD1; J: TRBJ2-7; CDR3: CASSWGQGVEQYF; DNA: TGTGCCAGCAGCTGGGGACAGGGAGTCGAGCAGTACTTC
size: few; V: TRBV7-9; D: NA; J: TRBJ1-1; CDR3: CASSPLMAGILGPEAFF; DNA: TGTGCCAGCAGCCCACTTATGGCCGGGATCCTTGGCCCTGAAGCTTTCTTT
size: NA; V: TRBV5-1; D: NA; J: TRBJ1-1; CDR3: CASSSMSGTEAFF; DNA: TGCGCCAGCAGCTCTATGTCCGGCACTGAAGCTTTCTTT
size: few; V: TRBV9; D: NA; J: TRBJ1-1; CDR3: CASSVVAGNTEAFF; DNA: TGTGCCAGCAGCGTAGTGGCGGGGAACACTGAAGCTTTCTTT
size: few; V: TRBV6-5; D: TRBD2; J: TRBJ2-7; CDR3: CASSYQPGLAGVEQYF; DNA: TGTGCCAGCAGTTACCAACCTGGACTAGCGGGAGTTGAGCAGTACTTC
size: few; V: TRBV20-1; D: NA; J: TRBJ2-3; CDR3: CSARDQGDTQYF; DNA: TGCAGTGCTAGAGATCAGGGAGATACGCAGTATTTT
size: NA; V: TRBV28; D: TRBD1; J: TRBJ1-5; CDR3: CASSSRPGQGGQYSNQPQHF; DNA: TGTGCCAGCAGTTCCCGGCCAGGACAGGGGGGCCAGTATAGCAATCAGCCCCAGCATTTT
size: NA; V: TRBV20-1; D: NA; J: TRBJ1-1; CDR3: CSAAGTMNTEAFF; DNA: TGCAGTGCAGCCGGGACCATGAACACTGAAGCTTTCTTT
size: few; V: TRBV28; D: TRBD2; J: TRBJ2-5; CDR3: CASSRGKTSGTGETQYF; DNA: TGTGCCAGCAGTAGGGGCAAGACTAGCGGGACAGGAGAGACCCAGTACTTC
size: few; V: TRBV7-2; D: NA; J: TRBJ2-2; CDR3: CASRLDRRTGELFF; DNA: TGTGCCAGCAGACTCGACAGGAGAACCGGGGAGCTGTTTTTT
size: medium-sized; V: TRBV15; D: NA; J: TRBJ1-5; CDR3: CATSRDRGFSNQPQHF; DNA: TGTGCCACCAGCAGAGATCGGGGATTTAGCAATCAGCCCCAGCATTTT
size: NA; V: TRBV4-1; D: NA; J: TRBJ2-7; CDR3: CASSQLLGHPTYEQYF; DNA: TGCGCCAGCAGCCAACTTCTGGGGCACCCCACCTACGAGCAGTACTTC
size: medium-sized; V: TRBV24-1; D: TRBD1; J: TRBJ1-5; CDR3: CATSDAQGVQPQHF; DNA: TGTGCCACCAGTGATGCCCAGGGGGTTCAGCCCCAGCATTTT
size: few; V: TRBV20-1; D: TRBD2; J: TRBJ2-7; CDR3: CSWAGAKEQYF; DNA: TGCAGTTGGGCGGGAGCGAAAGAGCAGTACTTC
size: NA; V: TRBV28; D: NA; J: TRBJ1-2; CDR3: CASTTGTALRYGYTF; DNA: TGTGCCAGCACCACAGGGACGGCACTGCGGTATGGCTACACCTTC
size: medium-sized; V: TRBV27; D: NA; J: TRBJ2-5; CDR3: CASKPWTRNGGETQYF; DNA: TGTGCCAGCAAGCCCTGGACCCGGAATGGGGGGGAGACCCAGTACTTC
size: NA; V: TRBV20-1; D: NA; J: TRBJ1-1; CDR3: CSAGRDTYTEAFF; DNA: TGCAGTGCTGGCCGGGACACGTACACTGAAGCTTTCTTT
size: once; V: TRBV6-1; D: NA; J: TRBJ1-4; CDR3: CASSPGNEKLFF; DNA: TGTGCCAGCAGCCCAGGGAATGAAAAACTGTTTTTT
size: medium-sized; V: TRBV20-1; D: NA; J: TRBJ2-7; CDR3: CSARRESYEQYF; DNA: TGCAGTGCTAGGAGGGAGTCCTACGAGCAGTACTTC
size: NA; V: TRBV6-1; D: TRBD2; J: TRBJ2-1; CDR3: CAISQLAGEGGEQFF; DNA: TGTGCCATCAGTCAACTAGCGGGAGAGGGGGGTGAGCAGTTCTTC
size: NA; V: TRBV6-1; D: TRBD1; J: TRBJ2-5; CDR3: CASRIQGKQETQYF; DNA: TGTGCCAGCAGAATACAGGGGAAACAAGAGACCCAGTACTTC
size: few; V: TRBV4-2; D: NA; J: TRBJ2-7; CDR3: CASSQVRDVNYEQYF; DNA: TGTGCCAGCAGCCAAGTTCGGGACGTGAACTACGAGCAGTACTTC
size: few; V: TRBV28; D: TRBD1; J: TRBJ2-3; CDR3: CASSRTGGTDTQYF; DNA: TGTGCCAGCAGCCGGACAGGGGGCACAGATACGCAGTATTTT
size: medium-sized; V: TRBV7-6; D: TRBD1; J: TRBJ1-2; CDR3: CASSARDRPGYTF; DNA: TGTGCCAGCAGCGCCCGGGACAGGCCTGGCTACACCTTC